What follows describes a single TCR beta chain. Its antigen remains unidentified. An end of the junction differs from the germline gene, which may be a read error. This record comes from a study of cytomegalovirus exposure and HLA in healthy donors. Study information: The 90 to 150 validation repertoires, a later analysis reported, used the same platform as the approximately 700 first-cohort repertoires. Study-level results: According to the study, 160 or so TCR beta chains were cytomegalovirus-associated.

Sequenced by immunoSEQ multiplex PCR; TCRdb stores in-frame clones only, minus some. The table records more than 95,000 clones, approximately 86% of them present only once. Germline CDR1 and CDR2: LGHNT and FRNRAP. CDR3 length: 14 residues. Sequenced material: PBMCs. This clonotype originated in a woman between 18 and 30 years old in good health and CMV-seropositive. The chain combines TRBV12-5 with TRBJ2-3; the D gene is possibly TRBD2 (5 bases). The CDR3 protein is CASGPWASTDPQYF. As DNA, the CDR3 is TGTGCTAGTGGTCCTTGGGCTAGCACAGATCCGCAGTATTTT. The whole variable domain, remainder taken from reference TRBV12-5 and TRBJ2-3, is DARVTQTPRHKVTEMGQEVTMRCQPILGHNTVFWYRQTMMQGLELLAYFRNRAPLDDSGMPKDRFSAEMPDATLATLKIQPSEPRDSAVYFCASGPWASTDPQYFGPGTRLTVL.